This T cell receptor beta chain was obtained from a study of T cells in localized non-small cell lung cancer. The protocol was immunoSEQ multiplex PCR, while the TCRdb copy is restricted to in-frame clones and leaves out a portion. The data show about 20,000 clones, 87% seen once. V lost 5 bases and J lost 8; bases outside the gene matches: 16. CDR3 size: 17 residues. In germline, CDR1 is SEHNR, CDR2 FQNEAQ (reference sequence). The rearrangement joins TRBV7-9 to TRBJ1-4; 8 bases agree with TRBD1. Sequencing used PBMCs, obtained before any cancer treatment. This TCR was recovered from a man aged 40 to 75 with stage II squamous cell lung carcinoma. The CDR3 nucleotides are TGTGCCAGCAGCCTAGGGGCCAGGGGGCCTAAAAAAGAAAAACTGTTTTTT. It translates to CASSLGARGPKKEKLFF.